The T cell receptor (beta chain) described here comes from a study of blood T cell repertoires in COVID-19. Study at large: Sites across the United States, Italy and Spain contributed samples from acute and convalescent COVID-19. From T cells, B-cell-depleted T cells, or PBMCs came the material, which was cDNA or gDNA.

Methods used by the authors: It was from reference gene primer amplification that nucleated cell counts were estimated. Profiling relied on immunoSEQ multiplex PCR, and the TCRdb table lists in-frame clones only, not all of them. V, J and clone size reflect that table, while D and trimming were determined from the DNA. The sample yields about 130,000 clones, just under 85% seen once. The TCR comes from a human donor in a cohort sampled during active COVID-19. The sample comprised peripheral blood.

CDR3 nucleotides: TGTGCCAGTAGGGCACAGCGGGGCCAGAAGAACACCGGGGAGCTGTTTTTT. Protein product: CASRAQRGQKNTGELFF. This chain uses TRBV19 with TRBJ2-2; 7 bases map to TRBD2. The CDR3 covers 17 residues. Per the germline V gene, CDR1 is LNHDA and CDR2 is SQIVND (reference sequence). Losses at the gene ends were 6 bases for V and 1 base for J; bases not matched to a gene: 11.